The present T cell receptor (beta chain) was sequenced within a study of tumor-infiltrating lymphocytes in localized non-small cell lung cancer. Losses at the gene ends were 5 bases for V and 0 bases for J; bases not matched to a gene: 5. The CDR3 loop spans 15 amino acids. Per the germline V gene, CDR1 is SGHNT and CDR2 is YENEEA. This clone occurred a few times. Sequencing was performed with immunoSEQ multiplex PCR; in TCRdb, only in-frame clones are kept and a portion is missing. Here the sample spans roughly 9,100 clones, 65% to 85% being singletons. This receptor was identified in a human donor with non-small cell lung cancer. The chain recombines TRBV11-3 with TRBJ2-3, with 7 positions matching TRBD2. Sequencing was done on a sample of uninvolved lung tissue not adjacent to the tumor. The CDR3 protein is CASSPLAASTDTQYF. As DNA, the CDR3 is TGTGCCAGCAGCCCCCTAGCGGCAAGCACAGATACGCAGTATTTT.